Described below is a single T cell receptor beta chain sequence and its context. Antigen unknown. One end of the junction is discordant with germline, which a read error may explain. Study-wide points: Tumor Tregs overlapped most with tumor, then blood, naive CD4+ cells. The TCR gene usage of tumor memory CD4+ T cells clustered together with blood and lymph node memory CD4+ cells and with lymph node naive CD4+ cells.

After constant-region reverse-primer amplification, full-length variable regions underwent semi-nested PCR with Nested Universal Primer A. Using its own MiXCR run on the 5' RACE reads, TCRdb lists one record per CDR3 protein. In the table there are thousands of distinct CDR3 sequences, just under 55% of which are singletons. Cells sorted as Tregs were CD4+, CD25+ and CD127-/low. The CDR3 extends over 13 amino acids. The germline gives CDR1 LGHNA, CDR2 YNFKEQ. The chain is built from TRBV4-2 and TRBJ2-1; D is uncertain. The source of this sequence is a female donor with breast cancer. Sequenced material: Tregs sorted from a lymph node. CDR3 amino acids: CASSQGGNNEQFF. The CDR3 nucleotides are TGCGCCAGCAGCCAAGGTGGGAACAATGAGCAGTTCTTC.